Each of the 13 T cell receptor beta chains below was sequenced from the same sample in a study of Ad26.COV2.S vaccination and SARS-CoV-2 variants. The assay was immunoSEQ multiplex PCR, and TCRdb's table has in-frame clones only and misses some. Among approximately 140,000 clones listed, more than 80% were seen once. The source material was peripheral blood, sampled after recovery from COVID-19. The receptors shown here come from a human donor who had recovered from COVID-19.

The chain couples TRBV25-1 to TRBJ1-6, with 7 bases identical to TRBD1. This CDR3 comprises 15 residues. The V segment lost 7 bases and the J segment 3 bases; nucleotides outside the gene matches: 6. Germline loops: CDR1 MGHDK, CDR2 SYGVNS. The CDR3 bases are TGTGCCAGCACCGAGGGACAGCACTATAATTCACCCCTCCACTTT. Protein product: CASTEGQHYNSPLHF.

The CDR3: CASRLGDIQYF. Written as DNA, the CDR3 is TGTGCCAGCCGCCTAGGTGACATTCAGTACTTC. The rearrangement uses TRBV28 and TRBJ2-4; no clear D. The CDR3 covers 11 residues. V was shortened by 8 bases and J by 8 bases, with 10 bases between the two germline ends. Looked up from germline, CDR1 is MDHEN and CDR2 is SYDVKM.

The V gene is TRBV6-1, the J gene TRBJ1-6; unclear D gene. Germline values: CDR1 MNHNS, CDR2 SASEGT. This CDR3 has 12 residues. Trimming shortened V by 0 bases and J by 9 bases, and 3 bases separated the two germline ends. The CDR3 protein is CASSEAASPLHF. In nucleotides, the CDR3 is TGTGCCAGCAGTGAAGCGGCTTCACCCCTCCACTTT.

This clone was detected once. The chain joins TRBV5-1 to TRBJ2-4; D ambiguous. Germline loops: CDR1 SGHRS, CDR2 YFSETQ. Trimming stripped 2 bases from V and 8 bases from J, with 11 bases between. The CDR3 is 13 amino acids. The CDR3 DNA reads TGCGCCAGCAGCTTATCCCAAGGAGACATTCAGTACTTC. Its translation is CASSLSQGDIQYF.

The V and J genes are TRBV18 and TRBJ2-5; 9 nucleotides agree with TRBD1. The germline V gene encodes CDR1 KGHSH and CDR2 LQKENI. V lost 4 bases and J lost 1; bases outside the gene matches: 4. This CDR3 is 15 amino acids long. CDR3 amino acids: CASSQGTGTQETQYF. The CDR3 region has the DNA TGTGCCAGCTCACAGGGGACAGGGACCCAAGAGACCCAGTACTTC.

CDR3 DNA: TGTGCCAGCAGCGAGGGACAGGGGACCGCAGATACGCAGTATTTT. Residues: CASSEGQGTADTQYF. The V call is TRBV13, the J call TRBJ2-3; 10 bases are a match to TRBD1. V trimming: 5 bases; J trimming: 4 bases; junction bases outside the gene matches: 6. The CDR3 covers 15 residues. Germline V lookup: CDR1 PRHDT, CDR2 FYEKMQ (reference sequence).

The chain employs TRBV4-1 and TRBJ2-7, with TRBD2 matching 9 bases. Germline CDR1 is MGHRA and CDR2 is YSYEKL. With 0 bases clipped from V and 6 bases from J, the junction kept 6 bases outside the gene matches. The CDR3 covers 15 residues. CDR3 DNA sequence: TGCGCCAGCAGCCAAGAACGGCTAGCGGGGTTCGAGCAGTACTTC. This encodes CASSQERLAGFEQYF.

V and J are TRBV7-9 and TRBJ1-4; D may be TRBD1 (5 bases). There are 14 residues in the CDR3. The V gene's germline CDR1 is SEHNR and CDR2 FQNEAQ (reference sequence). The V end lost 4 bases, the J end lost 5 bases, and 11 bases lay between the germline ends. CDR3 sequence reads: CASSSQDLNEKLFF. DNA of the CDR3: TGTGCCAGCAGCTCACAGGACCTCAATGAAAAACTGTTTTTT.

Concerning this clone itself: This specimen includes other DNA sequences encoding the same CDR3. This chain uses TRBV6-5 with TRBJ2-6, with D possibly being TRBD1 (5 bases). Germline lookup yields CDR1 MNHEY and CDR2 SVGAGI. The CDR3 is made up of 15 amino acids. The ends were cut back, 6 bases at V and 0 bases at J, with 9 bases in the middle. CDR3 amino acids: CASRTGGSGANVLTF. In nucleotides, the CDR3 is TGTGCCAGCAGAACAGGCGGCTCTGGGGCCAACGTCCTGACTTTC.

This clone showed up just once. J is TRBJ2-3 and V is TRBV12-5; D unclear. The V gene lost 4 bases and the J gene lost 7 bases, with 12 bases spanning the gap. Per the germline V gene, CDR1 is LGHNT and CDR2 is FRNRAP. The CDR3 has 13 residues. CDR3 DNA: TGTGCTAGTGGTTCGTCCGAGAGATATACGCAGTATTTT. Its translation is CASGSSERYTQYF.

This clone was observed a few times. The V and J genes are TRBV27 and TRBJ1-5; D possibly corresponds to TRBD1 (6 bases). The length of the CDR3 is 14 residues. The V gene lost 3 bases and the J gene lost 4 bases, with 10 bases spanning the gap. Germline values: CDR1 MNHEY, CDR2 SMNVEV (reference sequence). CDR3 protein: CASSFRGGNQPQHF. The CDR3 nucleotides read TGTGCCAGCAGTTTTCGAGGGGGGAATCAGCCCCAGCATTTT.

The rearrangement links TRBV5-4 to TRBJ2-1; 11 bases fit TRBD2. In germline, CDR1 is SGHNT, CDR2 YYREEE (reference sequence). After removal of 3 bases from V and 7 bases from J, the junction contained 9 bases not matched to a gene. This CDR3 region has 16 residues. CDR3 loop: CASSSRLSGGANEQFF. The CDR3 bases are TGTGCCAGCAGCTCCCGACTTAGCGGGGGGGCAAATGAGCAGTTCTTC.

This rearrangement joins TRBV28 to TRBJ1-3; TRBD1 matches 7 bases. The CDR3 has 19 amino acids. The trim removed 2 bases at V and 2 bases at J, leaving 15 bases unmatched. Per germline, CDR1 MDHEN and CDR2 SYDVKM. The CDR3 reads CASSLGTGDLLRAGNTIYF. The DNA for the CDR3 is TGTGCCAGCAGTTTAGGAACAGGGGATCTCCTGAGGGCTGGAAACACCATATATTTT.